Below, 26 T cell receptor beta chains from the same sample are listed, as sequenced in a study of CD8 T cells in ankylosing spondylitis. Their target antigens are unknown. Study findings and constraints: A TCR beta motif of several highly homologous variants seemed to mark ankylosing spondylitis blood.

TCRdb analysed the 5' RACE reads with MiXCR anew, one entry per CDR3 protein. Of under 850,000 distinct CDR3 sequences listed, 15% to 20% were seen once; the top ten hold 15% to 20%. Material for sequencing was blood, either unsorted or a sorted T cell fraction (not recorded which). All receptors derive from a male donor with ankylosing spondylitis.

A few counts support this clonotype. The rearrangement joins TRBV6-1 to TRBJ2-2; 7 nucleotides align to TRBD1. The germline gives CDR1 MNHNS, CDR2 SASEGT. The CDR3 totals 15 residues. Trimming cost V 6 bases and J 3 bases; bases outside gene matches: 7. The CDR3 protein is CASSQTGVHTGELFF. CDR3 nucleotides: TGTGCCAGCAGCCAAACAGGGGTACACACCGGGGAGCTGTTTTTT.

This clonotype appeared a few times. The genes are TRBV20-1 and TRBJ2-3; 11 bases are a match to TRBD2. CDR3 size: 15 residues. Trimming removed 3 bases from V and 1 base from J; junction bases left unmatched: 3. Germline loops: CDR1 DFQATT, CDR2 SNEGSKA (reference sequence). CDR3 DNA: TGCAGTGCTAGCGTTAGCGGGAGGGGCACAGATACGCAGTATTTT. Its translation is CSASVSGRGTDTQYF.

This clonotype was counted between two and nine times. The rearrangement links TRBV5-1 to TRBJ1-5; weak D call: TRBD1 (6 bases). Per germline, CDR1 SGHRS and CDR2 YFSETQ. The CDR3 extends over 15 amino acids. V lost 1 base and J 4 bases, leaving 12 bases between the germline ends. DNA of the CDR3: TGCGCCAGCAGCTTGTGGCCAGGGGAAAATCAGCCCCAGCATTTT. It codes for CASSLWPGENQPQHF. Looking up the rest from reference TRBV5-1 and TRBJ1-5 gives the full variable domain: KAGVTQTPRYLIKTRGQQVTLSCSPISGHRSVSWYQQTPGQGLQFLFEYFSETQRNKGNFPGRFSGRQFSNSRSEMNVSTLELGDSALYLCASSLWPGENQPQHFGDGTRLSIL.

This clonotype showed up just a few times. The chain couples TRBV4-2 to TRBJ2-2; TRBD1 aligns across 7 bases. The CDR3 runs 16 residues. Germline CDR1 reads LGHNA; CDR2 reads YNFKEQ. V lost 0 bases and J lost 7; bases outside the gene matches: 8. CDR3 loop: CASSQDLAGGSGELFF. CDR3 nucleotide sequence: TGTGCCAGCAGCCAAGATCTGGCAGGGGGTAGCGGGGAGCTGTTTTTT.

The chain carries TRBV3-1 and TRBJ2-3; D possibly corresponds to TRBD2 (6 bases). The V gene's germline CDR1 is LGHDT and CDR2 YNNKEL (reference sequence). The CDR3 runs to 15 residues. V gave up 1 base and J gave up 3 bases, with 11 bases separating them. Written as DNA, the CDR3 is TGTGCCAGCAGCCAAGTAGGAGGGATAACAGATACGCAGTATTTT. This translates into CASSQVGGITDTQYF.

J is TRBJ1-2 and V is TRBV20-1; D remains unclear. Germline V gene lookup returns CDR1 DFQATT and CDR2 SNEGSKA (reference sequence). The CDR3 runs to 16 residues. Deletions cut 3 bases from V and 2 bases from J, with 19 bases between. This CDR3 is CSASAWLSKTNYGYTF. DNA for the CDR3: TGCAGTGCTAGCGCATGGTTGTCAAAAACGAACTATGGCTACACCTTC.

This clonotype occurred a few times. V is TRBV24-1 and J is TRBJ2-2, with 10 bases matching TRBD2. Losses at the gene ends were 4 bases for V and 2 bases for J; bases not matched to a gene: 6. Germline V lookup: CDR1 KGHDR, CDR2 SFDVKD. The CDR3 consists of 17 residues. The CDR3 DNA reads TGTGCCACCAGTGACCGGCCTAGCGGGGGAAACACCGGGGAGCTGTTTTTT. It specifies CATSDRPSGGNTGELFF.

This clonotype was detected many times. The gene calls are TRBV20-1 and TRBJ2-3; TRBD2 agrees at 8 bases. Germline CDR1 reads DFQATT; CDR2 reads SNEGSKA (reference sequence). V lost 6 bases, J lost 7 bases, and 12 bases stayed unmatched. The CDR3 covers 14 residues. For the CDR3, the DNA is TGCAGTGCAATACTAGCGGACTTCTTGAATACGCAGTATTTT. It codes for CSAILADFLNTQYF.

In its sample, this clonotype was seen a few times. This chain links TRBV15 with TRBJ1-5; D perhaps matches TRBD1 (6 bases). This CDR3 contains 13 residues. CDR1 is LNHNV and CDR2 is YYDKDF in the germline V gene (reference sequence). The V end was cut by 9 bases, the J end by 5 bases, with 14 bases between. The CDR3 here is CATYGGADQPQHF. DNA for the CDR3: TGTGCCACTTATGGGGGGGCCGATCAGCCCCAGCATTTT.

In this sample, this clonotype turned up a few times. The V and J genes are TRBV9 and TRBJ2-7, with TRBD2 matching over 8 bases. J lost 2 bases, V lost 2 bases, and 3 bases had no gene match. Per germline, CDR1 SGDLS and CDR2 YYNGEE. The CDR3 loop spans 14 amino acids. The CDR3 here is CASSVSGATYEQYF. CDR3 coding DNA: TGTGCCAGCAGCGTTAGCGGGGCAACCTACGAGCAGTACTTC. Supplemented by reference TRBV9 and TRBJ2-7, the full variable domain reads DSGVTQTPKHLITATGQRVTLRCSPRSGDLSVYWYQQSLDQGLQFLIQYYNGEERAKGNILERFSAQQFPDLHSELNLSSLELGDSALYFCASSVSGATYEQYFGPGTRLTVT.

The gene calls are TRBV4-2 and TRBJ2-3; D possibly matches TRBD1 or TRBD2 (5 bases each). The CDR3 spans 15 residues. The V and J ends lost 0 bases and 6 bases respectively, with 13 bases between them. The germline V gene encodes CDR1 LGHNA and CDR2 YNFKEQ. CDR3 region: CASSQDPGPEDTQYF. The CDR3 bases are TGTGCCAGCAGCCAAGACCCGGGACCCGAGGATACGCAGTATTTT.

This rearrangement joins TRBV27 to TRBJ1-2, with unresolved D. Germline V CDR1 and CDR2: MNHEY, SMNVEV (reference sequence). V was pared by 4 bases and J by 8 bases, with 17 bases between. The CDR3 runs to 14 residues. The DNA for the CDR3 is TGTGCCAGCAGTTCGACGGGCTTCCTGAAGGGCTACACCTTC. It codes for CASSSTGFLKGYTF.

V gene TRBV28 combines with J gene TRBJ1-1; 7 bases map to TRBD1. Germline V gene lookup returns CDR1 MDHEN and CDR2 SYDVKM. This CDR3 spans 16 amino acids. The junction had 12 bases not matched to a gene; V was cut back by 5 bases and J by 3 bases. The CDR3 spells CASSAIWDSEDTEAFF. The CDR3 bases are TGTGCCAGCAGTGCAATTTGGGACAGCGAGGACACTGAAGCTTTCTTT.

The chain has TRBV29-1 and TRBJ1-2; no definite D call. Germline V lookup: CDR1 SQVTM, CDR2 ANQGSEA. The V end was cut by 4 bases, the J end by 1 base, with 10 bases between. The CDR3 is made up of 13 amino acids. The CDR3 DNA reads TGCAGCGTTGTAAGTGGGGTTAACTATGGCTACACCTTC. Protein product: CSVVSGVNYGYTF.

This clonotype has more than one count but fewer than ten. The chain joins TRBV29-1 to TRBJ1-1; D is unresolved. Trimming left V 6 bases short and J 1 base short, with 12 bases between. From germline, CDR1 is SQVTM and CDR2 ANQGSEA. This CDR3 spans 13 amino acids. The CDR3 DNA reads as TGCAGCGTCAGGTGGGAACAGAACACTGAAGCTTTCTTT. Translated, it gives CSVRWEQNTEAFF.

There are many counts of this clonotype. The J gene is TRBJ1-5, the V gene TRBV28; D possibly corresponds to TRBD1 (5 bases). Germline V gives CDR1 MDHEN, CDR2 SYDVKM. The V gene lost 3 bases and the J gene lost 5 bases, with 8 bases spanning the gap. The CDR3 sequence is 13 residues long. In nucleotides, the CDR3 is TGTGCCAGCAGTTTTGGCAGGGATCAGCCCCAGCATTTT. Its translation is CASSFGRDQPQHF.

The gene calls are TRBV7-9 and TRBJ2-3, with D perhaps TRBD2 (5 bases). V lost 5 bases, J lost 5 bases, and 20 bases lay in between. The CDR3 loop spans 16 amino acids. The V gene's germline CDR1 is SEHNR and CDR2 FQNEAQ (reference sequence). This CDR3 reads CASSATRTSLGDTQYF. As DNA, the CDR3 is TGTGCCAGCAGCGCCACTAGGACCTCTCTAGGAGATACGCAGTATTTT.

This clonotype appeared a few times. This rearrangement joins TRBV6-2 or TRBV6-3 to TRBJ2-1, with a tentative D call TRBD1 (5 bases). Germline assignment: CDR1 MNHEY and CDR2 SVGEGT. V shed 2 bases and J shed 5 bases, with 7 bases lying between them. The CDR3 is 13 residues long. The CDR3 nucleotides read TGTGCCAGCAGTTACACGACAGACAATGAGCAGTTCTTC. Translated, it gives CASSYTTDNEQFF.

DNA for the CDR3: TGCAGTGCTAGGGACACCCGGGGACTCTATGGCTACACCTTC. Its translation: CSARDTRGLYGYTF. The chain employs TRBV20-1 and TRBJ1-2; TRBD1 is a possible D gene (5 bases). The germline V and J ends were trimmed by 3 bases and 4 bases, with 15 bases remaining between them. This CDR3 is built from 14 residues. From germline, CDR1 is DFQATT and CDR2 SNEGSKA (reference sequence).

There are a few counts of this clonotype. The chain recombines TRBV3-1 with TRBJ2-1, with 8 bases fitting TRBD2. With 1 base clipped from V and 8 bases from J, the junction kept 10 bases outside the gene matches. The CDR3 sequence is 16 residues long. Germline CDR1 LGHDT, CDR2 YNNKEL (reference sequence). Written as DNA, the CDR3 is TGTGCCAGCAGCCAAGTCGTCGGGAGGGCCAAGCATGAGCAGTTCTTC. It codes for CASSQVVGRAKHEQFF.

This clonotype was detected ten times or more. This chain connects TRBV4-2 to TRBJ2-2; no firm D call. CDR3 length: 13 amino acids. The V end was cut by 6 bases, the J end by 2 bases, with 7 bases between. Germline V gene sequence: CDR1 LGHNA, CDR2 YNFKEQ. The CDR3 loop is CASRPVNTGELFF. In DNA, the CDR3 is TGTGCCAGCAGGCCAGTAAACACCGGGGAGCTGTTTTTT.

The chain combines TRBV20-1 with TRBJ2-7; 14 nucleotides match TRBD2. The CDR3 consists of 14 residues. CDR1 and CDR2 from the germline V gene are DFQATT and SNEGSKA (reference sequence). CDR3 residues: CRATTGLAGAEQYF. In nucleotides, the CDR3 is TGCAGGGCCACGACGGGACTAGCGGGAGCCGAGCAGTACTTC.

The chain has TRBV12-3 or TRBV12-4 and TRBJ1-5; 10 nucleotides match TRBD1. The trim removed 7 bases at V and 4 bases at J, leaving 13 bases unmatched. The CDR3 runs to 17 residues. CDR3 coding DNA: TGTGCCAGCACAGAGACAGGGGGCCTAGCTGGGAATCAGCCCCAGCATTTT. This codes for CASTETGGLAGNQPQHF.

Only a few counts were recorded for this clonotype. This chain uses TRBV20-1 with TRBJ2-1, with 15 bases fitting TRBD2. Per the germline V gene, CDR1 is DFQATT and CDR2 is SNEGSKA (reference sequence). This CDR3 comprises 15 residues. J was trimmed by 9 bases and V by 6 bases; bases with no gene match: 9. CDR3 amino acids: CSAQTGTSGRIEQFF. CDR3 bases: TGCAGTGCACAAACCGGGACTAGCGGGAGGATTGAGCAGTTCTTC.

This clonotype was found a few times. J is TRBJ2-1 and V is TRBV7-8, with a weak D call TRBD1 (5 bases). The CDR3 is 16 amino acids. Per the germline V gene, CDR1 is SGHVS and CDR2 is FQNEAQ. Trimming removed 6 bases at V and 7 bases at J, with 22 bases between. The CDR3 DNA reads TGTGCCAGCAGGCCCGCAGACAGTCCCGTAGGGAATGAGCAGTTCTTC. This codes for CASRPADSPVGNEQFF. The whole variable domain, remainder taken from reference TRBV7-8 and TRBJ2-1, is GAGVSQSPRYKVAKRGQDVALRCDPISGHVSLFWYQQALGQGPEFLTYFQNEAQLDKSGLPSDRFFAERPEGSVSTLKIQRTQQEDSAVYLCASRPADSPVGNEQFFGPGTRLTVL.

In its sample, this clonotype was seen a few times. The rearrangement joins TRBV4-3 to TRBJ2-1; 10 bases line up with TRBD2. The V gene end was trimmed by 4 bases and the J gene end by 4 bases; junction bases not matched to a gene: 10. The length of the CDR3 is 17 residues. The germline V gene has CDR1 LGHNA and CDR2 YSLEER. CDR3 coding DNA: TGCGCCAGCAGCCCAAGGGCTAGCGGGAGCCTATACAATGAGCAGTTCTTC. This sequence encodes CASSPRASGSLYNEQFF.